This TCR beta chain stems from a study of cytomegalovirus exposure and HLA in healthy donors. Overall study results and limits: While the bulk of TCR sequences proved rare, some public TCRs turned up in many donors. TCR clusters originating in the first cohort tended to co-occur in the 100 to 150 validation repertoires, according to a later analysis. The study recorded 160 or so TCR beta chains that were cytomegalovirus-associated.

The table came from immunoSEQ multiplex PCR; TCRdb's copy has only in-frame clones and leaves some out. The sample holds around 140,000 clones, 89% seen once. On this clone: No antigen is known for it.

Separate from the roughly 700-subject first cohort was the roughly 120-subject validation cohort, to which the donors belonged. CDR1 and CDR2 from the germline V gene are MNHEY and SVGAGI. The length of the CDR3 is 14 residues. V gave up 0 bases and J gave up 3 bases, with 9 bases separating them. This rearrangement joins TRBV6-5 to TRBJ2-7, with D maybe TRBD1 (7 bases). This clonotype was sampled from a woman aged 18-35 years in good health and CMV-seronegative. What was sequenced was PBMCs. The DNA of the CDR3 is TGTGCCAGCAGTTACTCTCAGGGGGGCTACGAGCAGTACTTC. Translating gives CASSYSQGGYEQYF.